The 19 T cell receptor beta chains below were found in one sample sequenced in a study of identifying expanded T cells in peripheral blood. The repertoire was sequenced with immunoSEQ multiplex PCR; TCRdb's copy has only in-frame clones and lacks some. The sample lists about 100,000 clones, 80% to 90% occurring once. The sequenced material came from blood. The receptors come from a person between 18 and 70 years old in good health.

The CDR3 loop is CASSMRPQGGGELFF. CDR3 sequence (DNA): TGTGCCAGTAGTATGAGACCCCAGGGAGGCGGGGAGCTGTTTTTT. The chain has TRBV19 and TRBJ2-2; D is perhaps TRBD2 (6 bases). There are 15 residues in the CDR3. With 3 bases removed from V and 7 bases from J, the gap between germline ends came to 15 bases. Germline CDR1 LNHDA, CDR2 SQIVND (reference sequence).

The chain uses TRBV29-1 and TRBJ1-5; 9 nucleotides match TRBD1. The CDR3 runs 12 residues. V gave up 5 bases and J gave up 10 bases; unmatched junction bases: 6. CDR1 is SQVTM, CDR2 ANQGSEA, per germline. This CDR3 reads CSVRTGEAPQHF. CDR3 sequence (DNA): TGCAGCGTTCGGACAGGGGAAGCACCCCAGCATTTT.

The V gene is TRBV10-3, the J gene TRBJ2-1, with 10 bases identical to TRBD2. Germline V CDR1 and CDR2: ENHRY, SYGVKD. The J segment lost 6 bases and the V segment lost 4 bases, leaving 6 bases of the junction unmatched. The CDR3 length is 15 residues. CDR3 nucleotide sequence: TGTGCCATCAGTGGTCTAGCGGGGGTCCTCAATGAGCAGTTCTTC. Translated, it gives CAISGLAGVLNEQFF.

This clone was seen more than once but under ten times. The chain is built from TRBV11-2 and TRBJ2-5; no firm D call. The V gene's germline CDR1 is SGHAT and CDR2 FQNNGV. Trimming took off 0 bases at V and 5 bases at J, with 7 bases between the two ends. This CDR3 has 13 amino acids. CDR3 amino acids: CASSLEPPETQYF. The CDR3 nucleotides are TGTGCCAGCAGCTTAGAACCTCCGGAGACCCAGTACTTC.

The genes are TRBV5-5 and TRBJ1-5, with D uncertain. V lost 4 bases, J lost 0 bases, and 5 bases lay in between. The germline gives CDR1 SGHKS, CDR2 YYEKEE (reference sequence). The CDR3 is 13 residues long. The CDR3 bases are TGTGCCAGCAGCAGCACTAGCAATCAGCCCCAGCATTTT. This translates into CASSSTSNQPQHF.

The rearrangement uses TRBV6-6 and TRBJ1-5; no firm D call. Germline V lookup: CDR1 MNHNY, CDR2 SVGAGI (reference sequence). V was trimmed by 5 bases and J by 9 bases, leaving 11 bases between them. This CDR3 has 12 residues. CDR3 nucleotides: TGTGCCAGCAGTCCCACCCTGAGGCCCCAGCATTTT. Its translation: CASSPTLRPQHF.

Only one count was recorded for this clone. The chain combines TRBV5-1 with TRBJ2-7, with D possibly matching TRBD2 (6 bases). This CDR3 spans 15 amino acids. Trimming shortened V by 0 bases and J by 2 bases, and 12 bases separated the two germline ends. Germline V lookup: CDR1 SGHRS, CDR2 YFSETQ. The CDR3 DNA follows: TGCGCCAGCAGCTTGGATGGGACTTTGACCTACGAGCAGTACTTC. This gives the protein CASSLDGTLTYEQYF.

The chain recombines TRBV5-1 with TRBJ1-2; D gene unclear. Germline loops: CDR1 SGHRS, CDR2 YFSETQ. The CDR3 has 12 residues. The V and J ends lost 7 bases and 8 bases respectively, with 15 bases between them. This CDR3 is CASFGSVGGYTF. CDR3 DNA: TGCGCCAGCTTCGGAAGTGTAGGGGGCTACACCTTC.

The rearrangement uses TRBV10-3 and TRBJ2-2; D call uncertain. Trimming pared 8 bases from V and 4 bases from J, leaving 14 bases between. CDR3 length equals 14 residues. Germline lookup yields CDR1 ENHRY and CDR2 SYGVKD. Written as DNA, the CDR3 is TGTGCCATCTCTTCCGATAGGGCCACCGGGGAGCTGTTTTTT. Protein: CAISSDRATGELFF.

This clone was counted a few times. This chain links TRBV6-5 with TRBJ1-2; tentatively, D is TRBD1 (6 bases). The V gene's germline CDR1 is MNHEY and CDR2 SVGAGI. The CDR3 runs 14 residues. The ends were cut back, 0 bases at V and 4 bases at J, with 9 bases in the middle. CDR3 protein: CASSYSTGIYGYTF. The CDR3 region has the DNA TGTGCCAGCAGTTACTCGACAGGCATCTATGGCTACACCTTC.

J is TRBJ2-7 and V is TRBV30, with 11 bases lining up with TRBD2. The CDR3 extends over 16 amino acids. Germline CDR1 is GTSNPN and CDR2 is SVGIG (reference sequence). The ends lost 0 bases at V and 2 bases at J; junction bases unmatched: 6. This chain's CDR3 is CAWSVTSGDITYEQYF. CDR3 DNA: TGTGCCTGGAGTGTGACTAGCGGGGACATAACCTACGAGCAGTACTTC.

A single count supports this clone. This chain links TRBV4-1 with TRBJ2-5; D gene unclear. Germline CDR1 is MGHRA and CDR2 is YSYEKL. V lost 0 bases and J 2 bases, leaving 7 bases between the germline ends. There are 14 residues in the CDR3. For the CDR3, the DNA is TGCGCCAGCAGCCAAGAGCGAATTCAAGAGACCCAGTACTTC. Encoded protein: CASSQERIQETQYF.

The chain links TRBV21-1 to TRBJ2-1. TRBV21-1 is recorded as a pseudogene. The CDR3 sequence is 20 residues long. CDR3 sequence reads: CASSKGNTIRWADSYNEQFF. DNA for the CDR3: TGTGCCAGCAGCAAAGGGAATACGATTCGGTGGGCGGACTCCTACAATGAGCAGTTCTTC.

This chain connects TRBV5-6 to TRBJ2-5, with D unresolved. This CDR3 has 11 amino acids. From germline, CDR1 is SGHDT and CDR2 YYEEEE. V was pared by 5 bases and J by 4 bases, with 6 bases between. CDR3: CASSSGETQYF. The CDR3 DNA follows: TGTGCCAGCAGTTCCGGAGAGACCCAGTACTTC.

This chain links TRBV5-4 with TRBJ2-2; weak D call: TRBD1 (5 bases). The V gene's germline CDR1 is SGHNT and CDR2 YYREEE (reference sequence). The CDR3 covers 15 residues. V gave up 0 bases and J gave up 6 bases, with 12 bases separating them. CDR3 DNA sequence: TGTGCCAGCAGCTTGGCACCAGGGATCCCCGGGGAGCTGTTTTTT. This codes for CASSLAPGIPGELFF. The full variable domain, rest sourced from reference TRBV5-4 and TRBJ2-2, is ETGVTQSPTHLIKTRGQQVTLRCSSQSGHNTVSWYQQALGQGPQFIFQYYREEENGRGNFPPRFSGLQFPNYSSELNVNALELDDSALYLCASSLAPGIPGELFFGEGSRLTVL.

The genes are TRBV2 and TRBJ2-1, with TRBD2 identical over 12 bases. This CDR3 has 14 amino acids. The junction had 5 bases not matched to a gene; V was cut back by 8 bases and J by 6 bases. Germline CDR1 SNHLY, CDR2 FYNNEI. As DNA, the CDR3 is TGTGCCAGCGAACTAGCGGGGGGTCCCAATGAGCAGTTCTTC. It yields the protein CASELAGGPNEQFF. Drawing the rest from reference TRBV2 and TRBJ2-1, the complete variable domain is EPEVTQTPSHQVTQMGQEVILRCVPISNHLYFYWYRQILGQKVEFLVSFYNNEISEKSEIFDDQFSVERPDGSNFTLKIRSTKLEDSAMYFCASELAGGPNEQFFGPGTRLTVL.

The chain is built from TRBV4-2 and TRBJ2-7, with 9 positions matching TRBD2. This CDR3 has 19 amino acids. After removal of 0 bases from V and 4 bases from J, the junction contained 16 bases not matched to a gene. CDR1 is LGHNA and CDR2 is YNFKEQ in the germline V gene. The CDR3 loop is CASSQETRTSAAMGYEQYF. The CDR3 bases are TGTGCCAGCAGCCAAGAAACAAGGACTAGCGCTGCGATGGGGTACGAGCAGTACTTC.

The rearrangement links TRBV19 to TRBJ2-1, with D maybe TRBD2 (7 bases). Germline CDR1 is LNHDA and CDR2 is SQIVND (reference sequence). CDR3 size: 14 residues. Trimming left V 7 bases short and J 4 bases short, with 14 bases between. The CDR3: CASTQSGTYNEQFF. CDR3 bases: TGTGCCAGTACTCAAAGCGGGACATACAATGAGCAGTTCTTC.

The CDR3 DNA reads as TGTGCCAGCCGTTCAGGTTCCTCTGGAAACACCATATATTTT. It translates to CASRSGSSGNTIYF. The rearrangement joins TRBV27 to TRBJ1-3; unclear D gene. Per the germline V gene, CDR1 is MNHEY and CDR2 is SMNVEV (reference sequence). The CDR3 length is 14 residues. Trimming took 8 bases from V and 0 from J, leaving 11 bases between them.